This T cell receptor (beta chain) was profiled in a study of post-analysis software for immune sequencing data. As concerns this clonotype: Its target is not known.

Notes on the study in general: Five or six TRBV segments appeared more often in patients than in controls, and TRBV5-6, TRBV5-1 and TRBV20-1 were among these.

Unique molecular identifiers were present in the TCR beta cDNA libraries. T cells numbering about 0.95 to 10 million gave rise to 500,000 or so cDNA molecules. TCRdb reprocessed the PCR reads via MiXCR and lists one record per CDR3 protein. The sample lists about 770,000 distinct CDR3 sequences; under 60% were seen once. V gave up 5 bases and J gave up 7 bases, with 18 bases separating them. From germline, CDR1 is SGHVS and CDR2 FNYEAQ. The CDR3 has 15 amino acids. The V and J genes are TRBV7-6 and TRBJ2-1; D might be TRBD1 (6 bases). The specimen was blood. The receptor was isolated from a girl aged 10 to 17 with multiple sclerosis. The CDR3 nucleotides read TGTGCCAGCAGCCCGCCGGCCAGGGGAGTGAATGAGCAGTTCTTC. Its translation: CASSPPARGVNEQFF. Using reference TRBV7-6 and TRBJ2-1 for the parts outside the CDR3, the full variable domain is GAGVSQSPRYKVTKRGQDVALRCDPISGHVSLYWYRQALGQGPEFLTYFNYEAQQDKSGLPNDRFSAERPEGSISTLTIQRTEQRDSAMYRCASSPPARGVNEQFFGPGTRLTVL.